This paragraph reports one T cell receptor (beta chain). This clonotype appeared a few times. There is no known antigen for this receptor. No quality values exist for individual bases; no much larger clone is one base distant. Looking up the germline V gene (reference sequence) yields CDR1 DFQATT and CDR2 SNEGSKA. The germline V and J ends show losses of 5 bases and 4 bases respectively, and no gene match explains 8 bases of the junction. CDR3 length: 14 amino acids, cysteine to phenylalanine. The read is trimmed to its CDR3 DNA, 42 bases read in frame from base 1. Read against the paper, the sample's time point label means: blood at routine non-recurrence follow-up after resection. TCR sequencing used whole RNA extracted from tumor and nontumor lung tissue, or from cryopreserved PBMC samples, without cell sorting. A patient was chosen for TCR sequencing only when enough RNA was available from at least two tumor regions.

Library preparation employed 5' RACE. These reads were obtained on a NextSeq 500. The TCR library protocol attached a unique molecular identifier to each TCR cDNA molecule to allow correction of PCR and sequencing errors. The source study handled its data this way. TCR identification, UMI-based error correction and CDR3 extraction were all carried out with Decombinator tools. Expanded TCRs were defined as those above a frequency of 2 per 1,000, corresponding to the top 1% of the tumor frequency distribution. Each repertoire was subsampled 100 times to 5,000 TCRs, after which Renyi diversity was computed with the R vegan package. CDR3 similarity networks were built from amino acid triplet string-kernel similarity, with CDR3s being connected when pairwise similarity was above 0.82. TCRdb reprocessing: public reads trimmed at Q25 with fastp, clones called with MiXCR, in-frame beta chains kept. Records with the same CDR3 protein are collapsed into one entry carrying the most frequent genes and DNA. These V and J calls derive from TCRdb rather than the authors' analysis. This sample gives about 100,000 distinct CDR3 sequences in total; 19% of them show up just once. 21% of the sample is held by the ten biggest clonotypes.

The sample is drawn from a study of spatial heterogeneity in lung cancer (dated by TCRdb to between 2018 and 2020). Notes on the research overall: The donors were 65 to 90 patients from the lung TRACERx cohort who had early-stage, untreated non-small cell lung cancer. Follow-up PBMC samples were sequenced whenever the samples were available, and the median time to follow-up was approximately 2 years after resection. Beta-chain transcripts were consistently detected in greater numbers than alpha-chain transcripts, which likely reflects a higher abundance of beta-chain transcripts. In the raw uncorrected reads, each unique combination of TCR and UMI appeared more than ten times on average. In non-small cell lung cancer, the study quantitatively compared TCR alpha and beta repertoires across several tumor regions, matched nontumor lung, and blood. Nonsynonymous mutation counts, determined by whole-exome sequencing of tumor tissue, were related to features of the TCR repertoire. Both alpha and beta chains were TCR-sequenced in a few hundred tumor regions, approximately 67 matched nontumor lung samples and 56 PBMC samples obtained at surgery. What the work shows at the level of the full study, not this receptor alone: Confirming at a functional level the hypothesis that regional TCRs recognize regional mutations was considered to require additional single-cell paired TCR alpha and beta sequencing. Comparisons of baseline and follow-up blood repertoires included only 14 patients. Ubiquitous expanded tumor TCRs were detected in blood more often at tumor resection than at routine follow-up.

Material: PBMCs, obtained at follow-up. The source of this sequence is a male donor with early-stage non-small cell lung cancer. The rearrangement joined TRBV20-1 to TRBJ1-2, and 9 junction bases match TRBD1. Here is the DNA: TGCAGTGCTGTACAGGGGGCCATGAGCTATGGCTACACCTTC. It translates as CSAVQGAMSYGYTF.